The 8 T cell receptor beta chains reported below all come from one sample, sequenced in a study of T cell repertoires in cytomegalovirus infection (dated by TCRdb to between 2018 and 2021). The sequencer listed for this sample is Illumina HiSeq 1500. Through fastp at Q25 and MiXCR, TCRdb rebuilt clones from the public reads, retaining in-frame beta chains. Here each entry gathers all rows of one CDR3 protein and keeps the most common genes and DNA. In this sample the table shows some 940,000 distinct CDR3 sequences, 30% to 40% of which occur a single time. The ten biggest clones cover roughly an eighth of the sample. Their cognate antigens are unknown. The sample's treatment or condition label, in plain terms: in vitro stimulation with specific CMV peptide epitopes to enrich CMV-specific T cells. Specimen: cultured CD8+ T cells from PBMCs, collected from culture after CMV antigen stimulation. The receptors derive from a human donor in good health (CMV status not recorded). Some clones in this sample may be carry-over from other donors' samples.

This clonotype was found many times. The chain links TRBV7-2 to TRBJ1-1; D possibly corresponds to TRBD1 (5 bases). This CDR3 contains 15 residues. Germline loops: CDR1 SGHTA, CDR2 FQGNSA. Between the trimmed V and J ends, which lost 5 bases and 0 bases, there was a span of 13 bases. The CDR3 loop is CASSPGGPLNTEAFF. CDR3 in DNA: TGTGCCAGCAGCCCGGGGGGTCCTTTGAACACTGAAGCTTTCTTT.

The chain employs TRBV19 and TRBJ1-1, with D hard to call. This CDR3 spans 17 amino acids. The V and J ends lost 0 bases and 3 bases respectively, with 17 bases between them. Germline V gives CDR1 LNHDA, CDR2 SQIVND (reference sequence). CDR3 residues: CASSIEGATLGHTEAFF. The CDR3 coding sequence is TGTGCCAGTAGTATAGAAGGTGCGACCTTAGGACACACTGAAGCTTTCTTT.

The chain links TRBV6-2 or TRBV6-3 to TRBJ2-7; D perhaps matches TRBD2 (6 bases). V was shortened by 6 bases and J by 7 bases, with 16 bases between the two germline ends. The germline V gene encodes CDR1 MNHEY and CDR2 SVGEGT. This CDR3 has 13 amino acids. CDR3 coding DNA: TGTGCCAGCAGGGACACGGGAGCTGTAGAGCAGTACGTC. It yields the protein CASRDTGAVEQYV.

In DNA form, the CDR3 reads TGTGCCAGCAGAAGACGTGGGAGCTCCTACAATGAGCAGTTCTTC. It is translated as CASRRRGSSYNEQFF. The genes are TRBV27 and TRBJ2-1, with D maybe TRBD2 (5 bases). The length of the CDR3 is 15 residues. Germline-derived CDR1 and CDR2 are MNHEY and SMNVEV (reference sequence). The V and J ends lost 6 bases and 0 bases respectively, with 12 bases between them.

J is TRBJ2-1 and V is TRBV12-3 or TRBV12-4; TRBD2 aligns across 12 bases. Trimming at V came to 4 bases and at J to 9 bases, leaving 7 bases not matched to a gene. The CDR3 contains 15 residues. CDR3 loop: CASSSGTSGWSEQFF. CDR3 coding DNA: TGTGCCAGCAGTTCCGGGACTAGCGGGTGGAGTGAGCAGTTCTTC.

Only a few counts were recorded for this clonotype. CDR3 sequence reads: CASSLVMGPGAQYF. The CDR3 DNA reads TGTGCCAGCAGCCTCGTCATGGGTCCCGGGGCCCAGTACTTC. The rearrangement joins TRBV7-9 to TRBJ2-5, with TRBD2 as a possible D gene (5 bases). From germline, CDR1 is SEHNR and CDR2 FQNEAQ (reference sequence). This CDR3 comprises 14 residues. Trimming removed 5 bases from V and 9 bases from J, with 19 bases in between.

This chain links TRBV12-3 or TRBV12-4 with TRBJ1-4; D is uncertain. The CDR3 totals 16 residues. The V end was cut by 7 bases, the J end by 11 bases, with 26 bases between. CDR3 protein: CASTNQTGGMGRKLFF. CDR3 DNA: TGTGCCAGCACGAACCAAACGGGTGGGATGGGAAGGAAACTGTTTTTT.

The CDR3 region is CASSLDRAVDEQFF. DNA of the CDR3: TGTGCCAGCAGTCTAGACAGGGCGGTCGATGAGCAGTTCTTC. The chain employs TRBV28 and TRBJ2-1, with 7 positions matching TRBD1. CDR3 length: 14 residues. In germline, CDR1 is MDHEN, CDR2 SYDVKM. J lost 8 bases, V lost 5 bases, and 9 bases had no gene match. The full variable domain, completed using reference TRBV28 and TRBJ2-1, is DVKVTQSSRYLVKRTGEKVFLECVQDMDHENMFWYRQDPGLGLRLIYFSYDVKMKEKGDIPEGYSVSREKKERFSLILESASTNQTSMYLCASSLDRAVDEQFFGPGTRLTVL.